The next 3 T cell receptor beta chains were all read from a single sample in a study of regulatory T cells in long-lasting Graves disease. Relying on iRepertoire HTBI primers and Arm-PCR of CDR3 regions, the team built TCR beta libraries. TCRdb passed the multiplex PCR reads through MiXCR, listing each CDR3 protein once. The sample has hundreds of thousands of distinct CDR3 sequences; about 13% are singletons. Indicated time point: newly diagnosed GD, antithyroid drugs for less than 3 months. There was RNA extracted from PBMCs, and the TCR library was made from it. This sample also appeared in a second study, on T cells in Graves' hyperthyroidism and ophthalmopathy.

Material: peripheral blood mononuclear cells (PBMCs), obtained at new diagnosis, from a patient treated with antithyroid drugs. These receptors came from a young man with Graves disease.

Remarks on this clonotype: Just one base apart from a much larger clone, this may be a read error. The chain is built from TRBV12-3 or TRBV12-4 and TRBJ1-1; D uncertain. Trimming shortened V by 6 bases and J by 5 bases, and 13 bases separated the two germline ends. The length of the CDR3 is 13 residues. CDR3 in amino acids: CASSPPPMTEAFF. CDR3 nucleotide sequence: TGTGCCAGCAGCCCCCCTCCGATGACTGAAGCTTTCTTT.

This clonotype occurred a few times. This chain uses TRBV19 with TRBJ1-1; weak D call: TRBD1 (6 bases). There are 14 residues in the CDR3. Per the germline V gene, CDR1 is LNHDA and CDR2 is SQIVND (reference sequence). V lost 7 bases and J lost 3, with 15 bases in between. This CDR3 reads CASIRDTIDTEAFF. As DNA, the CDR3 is TGTGCCAGTATTCGGGACACCATAGACACTGAAGCTTTCTTT.

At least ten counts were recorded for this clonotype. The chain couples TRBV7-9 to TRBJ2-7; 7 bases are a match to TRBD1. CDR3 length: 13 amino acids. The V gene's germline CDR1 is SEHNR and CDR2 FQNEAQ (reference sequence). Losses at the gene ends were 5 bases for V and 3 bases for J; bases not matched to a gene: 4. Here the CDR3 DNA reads TGTGCCAGCAGCCAGACAGGGTTCTACGAGCAGTACTTC. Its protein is CASSQTGFYEQYF.